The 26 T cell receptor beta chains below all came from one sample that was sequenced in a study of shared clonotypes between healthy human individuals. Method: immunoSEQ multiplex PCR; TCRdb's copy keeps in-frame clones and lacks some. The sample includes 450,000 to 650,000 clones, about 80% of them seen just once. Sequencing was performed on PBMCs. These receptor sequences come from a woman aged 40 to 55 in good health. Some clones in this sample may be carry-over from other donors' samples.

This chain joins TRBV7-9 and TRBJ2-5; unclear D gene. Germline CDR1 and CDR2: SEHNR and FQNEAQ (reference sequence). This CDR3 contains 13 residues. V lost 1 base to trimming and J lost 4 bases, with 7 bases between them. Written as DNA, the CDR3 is TGTGCCAGCAGCTTAGTCCCGGGAGAGACCCAGTACTTC. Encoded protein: CASSLVPGETQYF.

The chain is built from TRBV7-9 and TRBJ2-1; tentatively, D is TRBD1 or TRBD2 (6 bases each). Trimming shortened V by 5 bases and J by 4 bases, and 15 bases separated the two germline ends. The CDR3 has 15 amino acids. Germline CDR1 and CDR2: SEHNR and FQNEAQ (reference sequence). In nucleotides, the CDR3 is TGTGCCAGCAGCCAGGACGGGGGCGGGTACAATGAGCAGTTCTTC. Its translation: CASSQDGGGYNEQFF.

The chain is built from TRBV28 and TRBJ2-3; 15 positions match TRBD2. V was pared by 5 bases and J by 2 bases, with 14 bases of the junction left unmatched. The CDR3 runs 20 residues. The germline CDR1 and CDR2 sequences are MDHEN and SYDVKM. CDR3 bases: TGTGCCAGCAGTCCCCCCGGGACTAGCGGGAGGCCCACCCCCACAGATACGCAGTATTTT. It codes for CASSPPGTSGRPTPTDTQYF.

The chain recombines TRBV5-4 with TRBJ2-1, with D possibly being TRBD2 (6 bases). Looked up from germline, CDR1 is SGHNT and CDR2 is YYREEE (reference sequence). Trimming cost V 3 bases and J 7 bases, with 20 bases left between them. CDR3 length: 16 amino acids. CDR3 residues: CASSSGTAGVGNEQFF. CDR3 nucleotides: TGTGCCAGCAGCTCCGGGACTGCCGGGGTAGGTAATGAGCAGTTCTTC.

Written as DNA, the CDR3 is TGTGCCAGCAGTTCCTTGGGACAGCTTGCCGGGGCCAACGTCCTGACTTTC. The encoded protein is CASSSLGQLAGANVLTF. V is TRBV28 and J is TRBJ2-6; TRBD1 aligns across 7 bases. Germline CDR1 is MDHEN and CDR2 is SYDVKM. V shed 4 bases and J 4 bases; nucleotides not matched to a gene: 10. The CDR3 totals 17 residues.

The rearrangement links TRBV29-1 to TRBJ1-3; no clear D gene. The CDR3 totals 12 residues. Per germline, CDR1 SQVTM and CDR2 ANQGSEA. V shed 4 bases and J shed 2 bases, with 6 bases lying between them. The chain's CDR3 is CSVGSAGNTIYF. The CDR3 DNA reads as TGCAGCGTTGGGTCAGCTGGAAACACCATATATTTT.

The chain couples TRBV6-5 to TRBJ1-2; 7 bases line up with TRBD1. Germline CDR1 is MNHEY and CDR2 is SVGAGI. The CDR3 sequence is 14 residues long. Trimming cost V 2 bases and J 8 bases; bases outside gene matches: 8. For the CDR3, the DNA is TGTGCCAGCAGTTACGGGCAGGGGGTCAGGGGCTACACCTTC. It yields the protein CASSYGQGVRGYTF.

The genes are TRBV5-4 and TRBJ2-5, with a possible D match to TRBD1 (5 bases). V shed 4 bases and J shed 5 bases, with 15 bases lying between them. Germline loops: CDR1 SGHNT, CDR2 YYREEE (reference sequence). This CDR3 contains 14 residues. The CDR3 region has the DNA TGTGCCAGCAGCCGACAGACACACGCGGAGACCCAGTACTTC. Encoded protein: CASSRQTHAETQYF.

The CDR3 region is CASSNNPRNTEAFF. The CDR3 DNA is TGTGCCAGCAGCAATAATCCCAGGAACACTGAAGCTTTCTTT. J is TRBJ1-1 and V is TRBV9; D remains unclear. V was clipped by 4 bases and J by 1 base, with 11 bases between them. The CDR3 is 14 residues long. From germline, CDR1 is SGDLS and CDR2 YYNGEE.

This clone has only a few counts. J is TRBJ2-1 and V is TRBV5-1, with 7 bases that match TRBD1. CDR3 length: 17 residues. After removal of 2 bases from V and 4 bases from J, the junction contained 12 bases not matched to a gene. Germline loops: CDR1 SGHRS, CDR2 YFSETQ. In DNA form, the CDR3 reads TGCGCCAGCAGCTTAGCCACCCAGGGGGTGGGATACAATGAGCAGTTCTTC. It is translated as CASSLATQGVGYNEQFF.

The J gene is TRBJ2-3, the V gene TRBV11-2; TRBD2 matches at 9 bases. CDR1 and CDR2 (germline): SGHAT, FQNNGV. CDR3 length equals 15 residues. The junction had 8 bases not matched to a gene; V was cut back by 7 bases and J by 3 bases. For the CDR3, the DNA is TGTGCCAGCACCCTTAGCGGGAGTAAAACAGATACGCAGTATTTT. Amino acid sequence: CASTLSGSKTDTQYF.

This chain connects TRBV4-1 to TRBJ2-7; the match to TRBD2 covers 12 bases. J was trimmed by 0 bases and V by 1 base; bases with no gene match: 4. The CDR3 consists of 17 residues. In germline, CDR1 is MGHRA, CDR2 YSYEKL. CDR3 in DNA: TGCGCCAGCAGCCAAGTACTAGCGGGAGGATTCTCCTACGAGCAGTACTTC. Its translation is CASSQVLAGGFSYEQYF.

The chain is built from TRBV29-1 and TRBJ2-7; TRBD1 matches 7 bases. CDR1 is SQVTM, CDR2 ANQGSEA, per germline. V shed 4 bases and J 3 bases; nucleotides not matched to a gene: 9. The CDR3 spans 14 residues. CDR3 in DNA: TGCAGCGTTGGTCAAATGGCAGGGGGCTACGAGCAGTACTTC. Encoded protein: CSVGQMAGGYEQYF.

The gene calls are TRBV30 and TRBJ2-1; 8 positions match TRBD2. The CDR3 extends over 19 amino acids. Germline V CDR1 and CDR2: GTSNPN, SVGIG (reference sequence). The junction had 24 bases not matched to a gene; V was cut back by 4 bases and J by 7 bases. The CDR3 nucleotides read TGTGCCTGGAATAGGGGACTAGAAAGCAACCGGCGTTGGGAAAATGAGCAGTTCTTC. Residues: CAWNRGLESNRRWENEQFF.

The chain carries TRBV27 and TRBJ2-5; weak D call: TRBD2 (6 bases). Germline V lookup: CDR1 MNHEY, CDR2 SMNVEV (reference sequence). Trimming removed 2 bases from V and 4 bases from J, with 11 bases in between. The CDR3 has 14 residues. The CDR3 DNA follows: TGTGCCAGCAGTTTAGCCGGGAGAGGAGAGACCCAGTACTTC. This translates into CASSLAGRGETQYF.

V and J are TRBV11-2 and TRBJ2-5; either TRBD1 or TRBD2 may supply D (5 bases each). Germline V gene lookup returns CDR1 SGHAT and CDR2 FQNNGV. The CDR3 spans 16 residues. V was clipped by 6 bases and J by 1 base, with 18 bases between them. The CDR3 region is CASRRVGRGVQETQYF. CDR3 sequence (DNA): TGTGCCAGCAGGAGGGTAGGGCGAGGGGTCCAAGAGACCCAGTACTTC.

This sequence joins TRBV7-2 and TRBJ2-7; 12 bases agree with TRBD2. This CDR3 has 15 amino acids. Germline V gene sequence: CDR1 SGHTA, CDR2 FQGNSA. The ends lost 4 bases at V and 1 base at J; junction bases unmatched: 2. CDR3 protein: CASSSTSGRSYEQYF. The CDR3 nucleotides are TGTGCCAGCAGCTCCACTAGCGGGAGGTCCTACGAGCAGTACTTC.

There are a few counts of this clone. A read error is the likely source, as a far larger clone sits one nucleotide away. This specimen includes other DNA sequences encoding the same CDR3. The DNA of the CDR3 is TGTGCCAGCAGCCTAGTTGAGAACACTGAAGCTTTCTTT. Protein sequence: CASSLVENTEAFF. V is TRBV7-2 and J is TRBJ1-1; D unresolved. This CDR3 has 13 residues. CDR1 and CDR2 (germline): SGHTA, FQGNSA. V lost 5 bases and J lost 1, with 8 bases in between.

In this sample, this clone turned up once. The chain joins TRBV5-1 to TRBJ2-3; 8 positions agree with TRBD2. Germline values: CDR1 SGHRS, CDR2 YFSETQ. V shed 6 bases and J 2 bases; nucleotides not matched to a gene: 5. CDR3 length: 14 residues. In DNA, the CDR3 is TGCGCCAGCACCCCGGGGGGGGACACAGATACGCAGTATTTT. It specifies CASTPGGDTDTQYF. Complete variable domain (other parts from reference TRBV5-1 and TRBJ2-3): KAGVTQTPRYLIKTRGQQVTLSCSPISGHRSVSWYQQTPGQGLQFLFEYFSETQRNKGNFPGRFSGRQFSNSRSEMNVSTLELGDSALYLCASTPGGDTDTQYFGPGTRLTVL.

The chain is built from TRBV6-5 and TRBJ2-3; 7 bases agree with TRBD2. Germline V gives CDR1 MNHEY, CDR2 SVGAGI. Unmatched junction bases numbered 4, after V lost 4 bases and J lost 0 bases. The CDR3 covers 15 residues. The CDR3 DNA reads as TGTGCCAGCAGTTGGGGGACTACCAGCACAGATACGCAGTATTTT. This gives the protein CASSWGTTSTDTQYF.

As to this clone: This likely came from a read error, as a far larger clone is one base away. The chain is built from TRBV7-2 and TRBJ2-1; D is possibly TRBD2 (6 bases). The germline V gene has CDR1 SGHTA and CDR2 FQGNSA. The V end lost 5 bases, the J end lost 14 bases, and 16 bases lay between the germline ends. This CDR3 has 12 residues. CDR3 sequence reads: CASSPTPGEKFF. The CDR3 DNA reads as TGTGCCAGCAGCCCCACCCCGGGGGAGAAGTTCTTC.

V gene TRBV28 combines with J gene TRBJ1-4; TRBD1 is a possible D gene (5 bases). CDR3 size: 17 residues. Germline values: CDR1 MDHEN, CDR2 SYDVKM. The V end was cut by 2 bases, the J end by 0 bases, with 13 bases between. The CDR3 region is CASSLSLRDPTNEKLFF. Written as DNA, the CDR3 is TGTGCCAGCAGTTTAAGCCTCAGGGATCCAACTAATGAAAAACTGTTTTTT.

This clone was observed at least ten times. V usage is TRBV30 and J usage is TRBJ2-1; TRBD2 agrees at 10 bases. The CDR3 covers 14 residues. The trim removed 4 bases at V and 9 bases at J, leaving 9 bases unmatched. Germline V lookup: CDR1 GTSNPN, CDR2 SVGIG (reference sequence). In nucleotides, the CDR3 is TGTGCCTGGAACCTAGCGGGAGTAGGGGGTGAGCAGTTCTTC. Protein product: CAWNLAGVGGEQFF.

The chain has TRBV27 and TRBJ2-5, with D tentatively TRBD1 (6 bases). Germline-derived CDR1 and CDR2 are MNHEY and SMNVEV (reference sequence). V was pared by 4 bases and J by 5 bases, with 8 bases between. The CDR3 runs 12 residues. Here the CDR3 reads CASSSTGETQYF. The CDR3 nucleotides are TGTGCCAGCAGTTCTACAGGGGAGACCCAGTACTTC.

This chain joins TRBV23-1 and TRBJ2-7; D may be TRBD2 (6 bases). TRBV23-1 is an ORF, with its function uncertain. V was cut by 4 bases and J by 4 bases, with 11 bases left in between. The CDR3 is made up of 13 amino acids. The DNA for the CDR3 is TGCGCCAGCAGTCCCGGGACTTGGTACGAGCAGTACTTC. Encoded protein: CASSPGTWYEQYF.

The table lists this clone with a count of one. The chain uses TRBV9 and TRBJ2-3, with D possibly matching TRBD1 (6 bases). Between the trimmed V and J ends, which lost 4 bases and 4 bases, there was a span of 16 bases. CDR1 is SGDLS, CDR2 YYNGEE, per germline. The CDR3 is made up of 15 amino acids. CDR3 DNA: TGTGCCAGCAGCCCAGGGGTGTATGTGGCAGATACGCAGTATTTT. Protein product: CASSPGVYVADTQYF.